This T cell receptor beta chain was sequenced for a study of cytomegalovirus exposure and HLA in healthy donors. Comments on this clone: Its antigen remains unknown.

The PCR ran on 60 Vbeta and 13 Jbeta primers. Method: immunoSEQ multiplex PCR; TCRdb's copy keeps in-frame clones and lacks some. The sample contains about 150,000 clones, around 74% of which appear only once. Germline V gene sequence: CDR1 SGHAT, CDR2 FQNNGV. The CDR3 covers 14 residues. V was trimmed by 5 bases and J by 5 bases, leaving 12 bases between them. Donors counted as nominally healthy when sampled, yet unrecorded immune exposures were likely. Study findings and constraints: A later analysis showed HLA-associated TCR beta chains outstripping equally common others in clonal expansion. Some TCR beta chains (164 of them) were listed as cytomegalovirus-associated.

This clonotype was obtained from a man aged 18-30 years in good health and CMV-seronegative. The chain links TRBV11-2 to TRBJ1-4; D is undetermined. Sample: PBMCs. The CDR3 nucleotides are TGTGCCAGCAGCCCCGGTTCTCCGAATGAAAAACTGTTTTTT. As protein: CASSPGSPNEKLFF.